The 8 T cell receptor beta chains below all came from one sample that was sequenced in a study of blood T cells in healthy people across ages. The second PCR ran about 6 to 12 cycles with a sample-barcoded 5' primer and J-beta primers. TCRdb recomputed calls from the 5' RACE reads with MiXCR, one row per CDR3 protein. The sample lists almost 800,000 distinct CDR3 sequences, roughly 64% occurring once. Specimen: blood. These receptors originate from a man aged 25 to 40 in good health.

This rearrangement joins TRBV4-3 to TRBJ2-5; the match to TRBD2 covers 9 bases. The CDR3 contains 16 residues. In germline, CDR1 is LGHNA, CDR2 YSLEER. The ends lost 0 bases at V and 5 bases at J; junction bases unmatched: 7. CDR3 protein: CASSQDYGLAMETQYF. The CDR3 DNA reads as TGCGCCAGCAGCCAAGATTATGGACTAGCGATGGAGACCCAGTACTTC.

J is TRBJ2-7 and V is TRBV5-5, with 13 bases that match TRBD2. The CDR3 loop spans 15 amino acids. Germline lookup yields CDR1 SGHKS and CDR2 YYEKEE (reference sequence). The J segment lost 6 bases and the V segment lost 2 bases, leaving 5 bases of the junction unmatched. For the CDR3, the DNA is TGTGCCAGCAGCTTAGGACTAGCGGGAGAAGGCGAGCAGTACTTC. It translates to CASSLGLAGEGEQYF.

The rearrangement links TRBV7-6 to TRBJ2-7; 7 bases match TRBD1. The DNA end is more similar to TRBJ2-4, so the J call may be wrong. The length of the CDR3 is 17 residues. Germline V gives CDR1 SGHVS, CDR2 FNYEAQ. The CDR3 here is CASSLDLGGIAKNIQYF. DNA of the CDR3: TGTGCCAGCAGCCTCGACTTAGGGGGCATTGCCAAAAACATTCAGTACTTC.

This clonotype showed up many times. CDR3 region: CASRADAGGTGELFF. CDR3 coding DNA: TGTGCCAGCAGGGCGGATGCAGGAGGCACCGGGGAGCTGTTTTTT. The chain joins TRBV7-2 to TRBJ2-2, with a possible D match to TRBD2 (5 bases). CDR3 length: 15 amino acids. The V gene lost 6 bases and the J gene lost 4 bases, with 15 bases spanning the gap. Germline CDR1 and CDR2: SGHTA and FQGNSA.

V gene TRBV7-3 combines with J gene TRBJ2-1; D is possibly TRBD1 or TRBD2 (5 bases each). The CDR3 consists of 17 residues. Trimming removed 1 base from V and 5 bases from J, with 18 bases in between. The V gene's germline CDR1 is SGHTA and CDR2 FQGTGA. DNA for the CDR3: TGTGCCAGCAGCTTAAGGACCGGGACGATCTTGAACAATGAGCAGTTCTTC. Amino acids: CASSLRTGTILNNEQFF.

This rearrangement joins TRBV13 to TRBJ2-1, with TRBD1 matching 11 bases. The CDR3 contains 14 residues. With 8 bases clipped from V and 15 bases from J, the junction kept 15 bases outside the gene matches. CDR1 is PRHDT, CDR2 FYEKMQ, per germline (reference sequence). The DNA of the CDR3 is TGTGCCAGCTCCACCGGGACAGGGGGTTTTAGGCTGTTCTTC. Protein sequence: CASSTGTGGFRLFF.

The chain uses TRBV12-3 or TRBV12-4 and TRBJ1-1, with D perhaps TRBD1 (6 bases). CDR3 length: 12 residues. V was shortened by 5 bases and J by 6 bases, with 10 bases between the two germline ends. CDR3 sequence: CASSPGVSEAFF. The CDR3 region has the DNA TGTGCCAGCAGTCCAGGGGTTTCTGAAGCTTTCTTT.

This clonotype has only a few counts. V gene TRBV6-5 combines with J gene TRBJ2-5; 13 bases line up with TRBD2. Looked up from germline, CDR1 is MNHEY and CDR2 is SVGAGI. CDR3 length equals 14 residues. With V trimmed by 6 bases and J by 9 bases, 7 bases remained unmatched. The CDR3 spells CASRGLAGNSAQYF. For the CDR3, the DNA is TGTGCCAGCAGGGGACTAGCGGGGAATTCGGCCCAGTACTTC.